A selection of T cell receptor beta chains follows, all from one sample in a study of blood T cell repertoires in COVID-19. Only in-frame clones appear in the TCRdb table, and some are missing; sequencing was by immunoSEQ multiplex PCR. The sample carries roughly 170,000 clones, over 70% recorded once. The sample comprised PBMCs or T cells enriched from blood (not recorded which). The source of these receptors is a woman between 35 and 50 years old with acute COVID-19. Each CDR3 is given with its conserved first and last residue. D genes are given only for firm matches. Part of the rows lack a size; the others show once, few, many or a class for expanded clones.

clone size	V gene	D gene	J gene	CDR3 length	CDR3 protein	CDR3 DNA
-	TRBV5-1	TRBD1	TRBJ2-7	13	CASGRQGGNEQYF	TGCGCCAGCGGACGACAGGGGGGCAACGAGCAGTACTTC
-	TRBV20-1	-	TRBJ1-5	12	CSASGLDQPQHF	TGCAGTGCTAGTGGCTTAGATCAGCCCCAGCATTTT
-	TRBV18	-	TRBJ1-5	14	CASSLGQRNQPQHF	TGTGCCAGCTCCCTTGGACAGCGGAATCAGCCCCAGCATTTT
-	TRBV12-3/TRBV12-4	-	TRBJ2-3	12	CASSFPGDTQYF	TGTGCCAGCAGTTTCCCGGGGGATACGCAGTATTTT
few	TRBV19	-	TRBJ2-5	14	CASSILADQETQYF	TGTGCCAGTAGTATTTTAGCGGACCAAGAGACCCAGTACTTC
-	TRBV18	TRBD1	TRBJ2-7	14	CASSQSTGLDEQYF	TGTGCCAGCTCGCAGTCGACAGGGTTGGACGAGCAGTACTTC
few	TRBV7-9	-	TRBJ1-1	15	CASSPTQTSNTEAFF	TGTGCCAGCAGCCCGACACAGACCTCGAACACTGAAGCTTTCTTT
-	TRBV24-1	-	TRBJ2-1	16	CATSEGGFSSYNEQFF	TGTGCCACCAGTGAGGGCGGGTTTAGCTCCTACAATGAGCAGTTCTTC
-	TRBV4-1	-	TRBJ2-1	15	CASSHLSQSPNEQFF	TGCGCCAGCAGCCACCTCTCCCAGTCTCCCAATGAGCAGTTCTTC
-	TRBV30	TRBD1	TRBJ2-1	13	CAWSVTGVNEQFF	TGTGCCTGGAGTGTAACAGGGGTCAATGAGCAGTTCTTC
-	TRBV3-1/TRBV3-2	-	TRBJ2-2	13	CASSQLNTGELFF	TGTGCCAGCAGCCAACTGAACACCGGGGAGCTGTTTTTT
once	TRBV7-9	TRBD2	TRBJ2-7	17	CASSLRAGLVSSYEQYF	TGTGCCAGCAGCTTGAGGGCTGGACTAGTATCTTCCTACGAGCAGTACTTC
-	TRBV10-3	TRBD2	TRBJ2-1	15	CAISLSGMAYNEQFF	TGTGCCATCAGTCTTAGCGGGATGGCCTACAATGAGCAGTTCTTC
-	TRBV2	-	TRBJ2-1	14	CASKTGSPYNEQFF	TGTGCCAGCAAAACGGGGAGCCCGTACAATGAGCAGTTCTTC
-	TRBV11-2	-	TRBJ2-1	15	CASSLDRLSYNEQFF	TGTGCCAGCAGCTTAGACAGGCTATCCTACAATGAGCAGTTCTTC
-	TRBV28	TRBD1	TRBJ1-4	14	CASSATGGDEKLFF	TGTGCCAGCAGTGCGACAGGGGGAGATGAAAAACTGTTTTTT
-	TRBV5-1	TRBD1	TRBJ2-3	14	CASSLGQVRDTQYF	TGCGCCAGCAGCCTAGGACAGGTTAGAGATACGCAGTATTTT
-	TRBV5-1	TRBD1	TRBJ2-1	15	CASSLGQGAYNEQFF	TGCGCCAGCAGCTTGGGACAGGGGGCGTACAATGAGCAGTTCTTC
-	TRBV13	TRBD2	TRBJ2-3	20	CASSPRGTSGSIMSTDTQYF	TGTGCCAGCAGCCCCCGGGGGACTAGCGGGAGCATTATGAGCACAGATACGCAGTATTTT
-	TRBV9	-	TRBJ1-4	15	CASSVGAIANEKLFF	TGTGCCAGCAGCGTAGGGGCAATCGCTAATGAAAAACTGTTTTTT
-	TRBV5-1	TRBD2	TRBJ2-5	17	CASSQALAGVGQETQYF	TGCGCCAGCAGCCAGGCGCTAGCGGGAGTGGGCCAAGAGACCCAGTACTTC
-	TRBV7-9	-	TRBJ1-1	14	CASGGGFGDTEAFF	TGTGCCAGCGGCGGGGGGTTCGGGGACACTGAAGCTTTCTTT
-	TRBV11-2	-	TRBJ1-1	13	CASSFSGYTEAFF	TGTGCCAGCAGCTTTTCAGGATACACTGAAGCTTTCTTT
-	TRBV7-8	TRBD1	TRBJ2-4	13	CASSPRTGRVQYF	TGTGCCAGCAGCCCCAGGACAGGGCGGGTTCAGTACTTC
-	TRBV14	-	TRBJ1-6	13	CASSPYQGSPLHF	TGTGCCAGCAGCCCCTACCAGGGGTCACCCCTCCACTTT
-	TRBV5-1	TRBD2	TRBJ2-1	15	CASSPGLAGPNEQFF	TGCGCCAGCAGCCCGGGACTAGCGGGGCCCAATGAGCAGTTCTTC
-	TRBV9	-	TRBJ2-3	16	CASSVGLQFSTDTQYF	TGTGCCAGCAGCGTGGGCCTTCAATTCAGCACAGATACGCAGTATTTT
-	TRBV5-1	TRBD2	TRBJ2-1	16	CASSLGTSGPYNEQFF	TGCGCCAGCAGCTTGGGTACTAGCGGGCCATACAATGAGCAGTTCTTC
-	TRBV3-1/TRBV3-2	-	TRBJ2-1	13	CASSQGRNNEQFF	TGTGCCAGCAGCCAAGGGAGAAACAATGAGCAGTTCTTC
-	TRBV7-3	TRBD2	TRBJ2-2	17	CASTGGIAGVGTGELFF	TGTGCCAGCACCGGAGGGATAGCGGGAGTTGGGACCGGGGAGCTGTTTTTT
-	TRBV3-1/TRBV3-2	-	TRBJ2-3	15	CASSDRDSTRDTQYF	TGTGCCAGCAGCGACCGGGACTCTACCAGGGATACGCAGTATTTT
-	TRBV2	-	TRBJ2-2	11	CASRGSGELFF	TGTGCCAGCAGGGGCTCCGGGGAGCTGTTTTTT
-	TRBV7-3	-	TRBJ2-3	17	CASSSEGVAGEADTQYF	TGTGCCAGCAGCTCGGAGGGGGTGGCGGGAGAGGCAGATACGCAGTATTTT
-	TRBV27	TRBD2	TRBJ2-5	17	CASSQGLWTSGKETQYF	TGTGCCAGCAGTCAAGGGCTCTGGACTAGCGGGAAAGAGACCCAGTACTTC
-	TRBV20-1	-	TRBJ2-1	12	CSACDYYNEQFF	TGCAGTGCTTGTGACTATTACAATGAGCAGTTCTTC
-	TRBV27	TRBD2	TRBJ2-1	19	CASRGTSGRAFRSYNEQFF	TGTGCCAGCAGGGGGACTAGCGGGAGGGCCTTCCGATCCTACAATGAGCAGTTCTTC
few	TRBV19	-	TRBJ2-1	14	CASSKSSSYNEQFF	TGTGCCAGTAGTAAATCGAGCTCCTACAATGAGCAGTTCTTC
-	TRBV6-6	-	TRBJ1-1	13	CASRISANTEAFF	TGTGCCAGCAGAATCAGCGCGAACACTGAAGCTTTCTTT
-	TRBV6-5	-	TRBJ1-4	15	CASSYSGSRNEKLFF	TGTGCCAGCAGTTACTCCGGGTCGCGGAACGAAAAACTGTTTTTT
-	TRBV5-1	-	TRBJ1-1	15	CASSLESGRGTEAFF	TGCGCCAGCAGCTTAGAAAGCGGTCGGGGTACTGAAGCTTTCTTT
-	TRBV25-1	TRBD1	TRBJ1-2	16	CASSLNRGQGIEGYTF	TGTGCCAGCAGTCTAAACCGAGGACAGGGGATCGAAGGCTACACCTTC
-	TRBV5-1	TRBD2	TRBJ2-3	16	CASSSLTSVGTDTQYF	TGCGCCAGCAGCTCCCTTACTAGCGTCGGGACAGATACGCAGTATTTT
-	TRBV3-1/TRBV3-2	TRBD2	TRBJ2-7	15	CASSPGTPGGYEQYF	TGTGCCAGCAGCCCGGGGACACCGGGGGGGTACGAGCAGTACTTC
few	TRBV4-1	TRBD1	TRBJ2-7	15	CASSRGTGGSYEQYF	TGCGCCAGCAGCCGCGGGACAGGGGGCAGCTACGAGCAGTACTTC
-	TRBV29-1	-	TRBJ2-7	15	CSVLGGSGLSYEQYF	TGCAGCGTCCTAGGTGGGAGCGGTCTCTCCTACGAGCAGTACTTC
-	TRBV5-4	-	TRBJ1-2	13	CASSSGSIYGYTF	TGTGCCAGCAGCTCAGGCAGTATCTATGGCTACACCTTC
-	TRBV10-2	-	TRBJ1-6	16	CASIDGGAPPYSPLHF	TGCGCCAGCATCGATGGGGGGGCCCCGCCTTATTCACCCCTCCACTTT
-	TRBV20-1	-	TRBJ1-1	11	CSASGAGAAFF	TGCAGTGCTAGTGGAGCGGGGGCAGCTTTCTTT
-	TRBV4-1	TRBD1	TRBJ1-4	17	CASSQDRGGQGNEKLFF	TGCGCCAGCAGCCAAGATCGGGGGGGACAGGGCAATGAAAAACTGTTTTTT
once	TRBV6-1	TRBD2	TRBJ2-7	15	CASSDRTSGSYEQYF	TGTGCCAGCAGTGATAGGACTAGCGGGAGCTACGAGCAGTACTTC
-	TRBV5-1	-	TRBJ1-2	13	CASSFIGANGYTF	TGCGCCAGCTCCTTTATTGGGGCTAATGGCTACACCTTC
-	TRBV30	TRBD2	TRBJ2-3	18	CAWSVRRPLAGSTDTQYF	TGTGCCTGGAGTGTACGCAGACCACTAGCGGGAAGCACAGATACGCAGTATTTT
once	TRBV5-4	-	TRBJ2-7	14	CASSLAGSSYEQYF	TGTGCCAGCAGCTTGGCTGGGAGCTCCTACGAGCAGTACTTC
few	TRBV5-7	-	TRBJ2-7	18	CASSLCTGTAWGYYEQYF	TGTGCCAGCAGCCTATGTACCGGGACTGCCTGGGGATACTACGAGCAGTACTTC